Shown below are 25 T cell receptor beta chains from a single sample sequenced in a study of blood T cells in healthy people across ages. Through a sample-barcoded 5' primer and a J-beta primer mix, a second PCR was run for about 6 to 12 cycles. TCRdb re-analysed the 5' RACE reads in MiXCR, keeping a single row per CDR3 protein. The repertoire holds roughly 680,000 distinct CDR3 sequences, 45% to 50% seen once, with roughly 30% in the top ten. The sample comprised blood. These receptors all come from a woman in her fifties or sixties in good health.

This chain joins TRBV28 and TRBJ1-1; D is unresolved. There are 13 residues in the CDR3. From germline, CDR1 is MDHEN and CDR2 SYDVKM. The germline V and J ends were trimmed by 10 bases and 3 bases, with 15 bases remaining between them. The CDR3 here is CANRARIDTEAFF. CDR3 in DNA: TGTGCCAACCGGGCCCGGATCGACACTGAAGCTTTCTTT. Filled out from reference TRBV28 and TRBJ1-1, the complete variable domain reads DVKVTQSSRYLVKRTGEKVFLECVQDMDHENMFWYRQDPGLGLRLIYFSYDVKMKEKGDIPEGYSVSREKKERFSLILESASTNQTSMYLCANRARIDTEAFFGQGTRLTVV.

This chain connects TRBV10-3 to TRBJ2-7; 9 nucleotides agree with TRBD2. This CDR3 contains 15 residues. The ends lost 8 bases at V and 4 bases at J; junction bases unmatched: 12. Looked up from germline, CDR1 is ENHRY and CDR2 is SYGVKD. The CDR3 loop reads CAIAPITSGPYEQYF. The CDR3 DNA reads as TGTGCCATCGCCCCCATCACTAGCGGGCCGTACGAGCAGTACTTC.

V gene TRBV6-6 combines with J gene TRBJ2-6, with D tentatively TRBD1 (5 bases). The CDR3 consists of 17 residues. Germline assignment: CDR1 MNHNY and CDR2 SVGAGI (reference sequence). V lost 1 base, J lost 0 bases, and 10 bases lay in between. For the CDR3, the DNA is TGTGCCAGCAGTTACTGGCAGGGTAGCTCTGGGGCCAACGTCCTGACTTTC. Translated, it gives CASSYWQGSSGANVLTF.

Only one count was recorded for this clonotype. The CDR3, as DNA: TGCAGTGCTAGTCGGACCGAGGAAACTTTCTTT. As protein: CSASRTEETFF. The V gene is TRBV20-1, the J gene TRBJ1-1; no definite D call. Germline V gene data show CDR1 as DFQATT and CDR2 as SNEGSKA (reference sequence). CDR3 size: 11 residues. V was clipped by 3 bases and J by 12 bases, with 14 bases between them.

The chain combines TRBV20-1 with TRBJ1-6; D remains ambiguous. This CDR3 comprises 13 residues. The V gene lost 6 bases and the J gene lost 9 bases, with 15 bases spanning the gap. CDR1 DFQATT and CDR2 SNEGSKA come from the germline V gene (reference sequence). CDR3 loop: CSARHGEGSPLHF. The CDR3, as DNA: TGCAGTGCCCGGCATGGTGAGGGTTCACCCCTCCACTTT.

This chain links TRBV21-1 with TRBJ1-5; the table's D call of TRBD1 was not tested on the DNA. TRBV21-1 is tagged as a pseudogene. The CDR3 length is 17 residues. CDR3 loop: CASSVQPRGPTNQPQHF. The CDR3 bases are TGTGCCAGCAGTGTGCAACCCCGGGGACCCACTAATCAGCCCCAGCATTTT.

This clonotype was counted a single time. The V and J genes are TRBV7-9 and TRBJ2-1; 9 nucleotides line up with TRBD1. The germline CDR1 and CDR2 sequences are SEHNR and FQNEAQ (reference sequence). J lost 7 bases, V lost 1 base, and 11 bases had no gene match. The CDR3 length is 17 residues. The CDR3 protein is CASSLVVGDRVPNEQFF. In nucleotides, the CDR3 is TGTGCCAGCAGCTTAGTGGTCGGGGACAGGGTTCCGAATGAGCAGTTCTTC.

The CDR3, as DNA: TGCGCCAGCAGCTTTGGGAGTATCTCCTACAATGAGCAGTTCTTC. It specifies CASSFGSISYNEQFF. The chain combines TRBV5-1 with TRBJ2-1, with a possible D match to TRBD2 (5 bases). Per germline, CDR1 SGHRS and CDR2 YFSETQ. V lost 2 bases, J lost 0 bases, and 9 bases lay in between. The CDR3 spans 15 residues.

This clonotype was recorded once. The chain couples TRBV19 to TRBJ1-2; TRBD1 might be the D (6 bases). This CDR3 is 15 amino acids long. Trimming pared 5 bases from V and 4 bases from J, leaving 17 bases between. Germline-derived CDR1 and CDR2 are LNHDA and SQIVND (reference sequence). The CDR3 sequence: CASSARQDPGYGYTF. The CDR3 DNA reads TGTGCCAGTAGTGCACGACAGGACCCGGGCTATGGCTACACCTTC.

This clonotype was counted between two and nine times. The rearrangement joins TRBV12-3 or TRBV12-4 to TRBJ2-6; D is ambiguous. Trimming removed 5 bases at V and 2 bases at J, with 10 bases between. This CDR3 has 15 amino acids. DNA for the CDR3: TGTGCCAGCAGTCTGCCACGAGCTGGGGCCAACGTCCTGACTTTC. Its translation: CASSLPRAGANVLTF.

A few counts support this clonotype. The chain is built from TRBV20-1 and TRBJ2-5; 10 positions agree with TRBD2. The germline V gene encodes CDR1 DFQATT and CDR2 SNEGSKA (reference sequence). The junction had 9 bases not matched to a gene; V was cut back by 3 bases and J by 2 bases. The CDR3 spans 16 residues. CDR3 sequence (DNA): TGCAGTGCTAGGAGGCTAGCGGGAGACCCACAAGAGACCCAGTACTTC. Translating it yields CSARRLAGDPQETQYF.

This clonotype occurred a few times. The chain joins TRBV4-3 to TRBJ2-5, with TRBD2 identical over 12 bases. The J call may be incorrect, as the DNA end agrees better with TRBJ2-7. Germline V gene sequence: CDR1 LGHNA, CDR2 YSLEER. CDR3 length: 15 amino acids. The CDR3 reads CASSQETSGRDEQYF. CDR3 coding DNA: TGCGCCAGCAGCCAAGAGACTAGCGGGAGAGACGAGCAGTACTTC.

A word on this clonotype: At one of its ends the junction is not consistent with the germline gene, which may arise from a read error. The chain carries TRBV28 and TRBJ1-2, with 7 positions matching TRBD1. Germline V gene sequence: CDR1 MDHEN, CDR2 SYDVKM. CDR3 size: 14 residues. This CDR3 is CTSSRDSKSYGYTF. The DNA for the CDR3 is TGTACCAGCAGCCGGGACAGCAAGTCCTATGGCTACACCTTC.

This chain connects TRBV7-2 to TRBJ2-1; D remains ambiguous. The CDR3 is 13 residues long. Germline values: CDR1 SGHTA, CDR2 FQGNSA. V lost 2 bases and J 6 bases, leaving 8 bases between the germline ends. The CDR3 sequence is CASSLRTLNEQFF. As DNA, the CDR3 is TGTGCCAGCAGCTTAAGGACCCTCAATGAGCAGTTCTTC.

This chain uses TRBV7-3 with TRBJ2-1; no reliable D call. Germline V gene lookup returns CDR1 SGHTA and CDR2 FQGTGA. V shed 2 bases and J shed 2 bases, with 7 bases lying between them. The length of the CDR3 is 14 residues. This CDR3 is CASSLSGTYNEQFF. The CDR3 DNA follows: TGTGCCAGCAGCTTATCAGGCACCTACAATGAGCAGTTCTTC.

As regards this clonotype: A junction end diverges from the germline sequence, so it may reflect a read error. The chain couples TRBV28 to TRBJ1-6; 9 bases fit TRBD1. Germline CDR1 is MDHEN and CDR2 is SYDVKM. The CDR3 loop spans 17 amino acids. This CDR3 reads CACRRPGTGIANSPLHF. CDR3 sequence (DNA): TGTGCCTGCAGACGTCCCGGGACAGGGATCGCTAATTCACCCCTCCACTTT.

This clonotype was counted a few times. This chain joins TRBV29-1 and TRBJ1-1; no definite D call. Trimming stripped 6 bases from V and 7 bases from J, with 18 bases between. Germline V gene lookup returns CDR1 SQVTM and CDR2 ANQGSEA. This CDR3 comprises 13 residues. The CDR3 bases are TGCAGCGTCCACCAAGGGTTAGGTTTTGAAGCTTTCTTT. Its translation is CSVHQGLGFEAFF.

The V gene is TRBV4-2, the J gene TRBJ1-2; TRBD1 might be the D (5 bases). With 2 bases removed from V and 5 bases from J, the gap between germline ends came to 12 bases. The CDR3 is made up of 14 amino acids. CDR1 LGHNA and CDR2 YNFKEQ come from the germline V gene. Here the CDR3 reads CASSQTGTEYGYTF. CDR3 coding DNA: TGTGCCAGCAGCCAAACCGGGACGGAGTATGGCTACACCTTC.

The chain uses TRBV5-1 and TRBJ2-1, with D possibly being TRBD1 (5 bases). From germline, CDR1 is SGHRS and CDR2 YFSETQ. V was shortened by 0 bases and J by 7 bases, with 11 bases between the two germline ends. The CDR3 runs 14 residues. Here the CDR3 DNA reads TGCGCCAGCAGCTTGGCCTCGGACAATAATGAGCAGTTCTTC. Residues: CASSLASDNNEQFF.

A remark on this clonotype: Mismatch with germline at one junction end may stem from a read error. The V gene is TRBV4-3, the J gene TRBJ2-6; unclear D gene. This CDR3 has 19 amino acids. Germline loops: CDR1 LGHNA, CDR2 YSLEER. This CDR3 reads CASSQDSPGFSSGANVLTF. In nucleotides, the CDR3 is TGCGCCAGCAGTCAAGATAGTCCGGGCTTTTCCTCTGGGGCCAACGTCCTGACTTTC.

Only one count was recorded for this clonotype. The V call is TRBV6-2 or TRBV6-3, the J call TRBJ2-5, with 8 bases that match TRBD2. Germline-derived CDR1 and CDR2 are MNHEY and SVGEGT. The CDR3 runs to 14 residues. V was pared by 6 bases and J by 3 bases, with 6 bases of the junction left unmatched. The CDR3: CASRPAGAKETQYF. The CDR3 nucleotides are TGTGCCAGCAGACCAGCGGGAGCAAAAGAGACCCAGTACTTC.

The chain has TRBV7-9 and TRBJ2-1; 9 bases line up with TRBD2. The CDR3 extends over 16 amino acids. V trimming: 5 bases; J trimming: 5 bases; junction bases outside the gene matches: 10. CDR1 and CDR2 (germline): SEHNR, FQNEAQ (reference sequence). The DNA for the CDR3 is TGTGCCAGCAGCCCAGCAAGTGGCGGGAGGGACAATGAGCAGTTCTTC. Residues: CASSPASGGRDNEQFF.

The rearrangement joins TRBV20-1 to TRBJ1-1; D gene unclear. V was pared by 2 bases and J by 4 bases, with 11 bases between. The CDR3 covers 13 residues. CDR1 and CDR2 (germline): DFQATT, SNEGSKA (reference sequence). The CDR3 is CSARIPRFTEAFF. The CDR3 DNA reads TGCAGTGCTAGAATTCCCCGGTTCACTGAAGCTTTCTTT.

The CDR3, as DNA: TGTGCCCCCCTGGGGACTGACGGATCTGGGGCCAACGTCCTGACTTTC. Translation gives CAPLGTDGSGANVLTF. V gene TRBV9 combines with J gene TRBJ2-6; TRBD2 is a possible D gene (6 bases). Germline CDR1 SGDLS, CDR2 YYNGEE. The CDR3 sequence is 16 residues long. The ends were cut back, 10 bases at V and 1 base at J, with 18 bases in the middle.

This sequence joins TRBV4-2 and TRBJ2-1, with 7 nucleotides matching TRBD1. J gave up 0 bases and V 4 bases, and 12 bases lay outside the gene matches. The V gene's germline CDR1 is LGHNA and CDR2 YNFKEQ. This CDR3 is built from 18 residues. CDR3 coding DNA: TGTGCCAGCAGCCTTCTGTCAGGACAGGTCCTCTCCTACAATGAGCAGTTCTTC. Residues: CASSLLSGQVLSYNEQFF.